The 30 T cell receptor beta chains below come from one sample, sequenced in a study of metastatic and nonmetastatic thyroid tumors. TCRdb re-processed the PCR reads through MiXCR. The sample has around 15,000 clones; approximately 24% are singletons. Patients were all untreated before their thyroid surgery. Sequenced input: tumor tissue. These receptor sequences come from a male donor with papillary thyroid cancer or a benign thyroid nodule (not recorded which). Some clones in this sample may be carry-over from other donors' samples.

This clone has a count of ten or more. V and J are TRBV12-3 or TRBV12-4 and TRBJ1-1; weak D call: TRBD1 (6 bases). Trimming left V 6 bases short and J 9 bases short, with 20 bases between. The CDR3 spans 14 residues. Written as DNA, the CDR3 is TGTGCCAGCAGACCCGGGACACCAGTCGGGAAAGCTTTCTTT. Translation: CASRPGTPVGKAFF.

In DNA form, the CDR3 reads TGCGCCAGCAGTGACTCCGGGACAGGCTTCACAGATACTCATTATTTT. Protein product: CASSDSGTGFTDTHYF. This chain connects TRBV10-1 to TRBJ2-3; 8 nucleotides align to TRBD1. In germline, CDR1 is WNHNN, CDR2 SYGVQD (reference sequence). The junction had 20 bases not matched to a gene; V was cut back by 3 bases and J by 15 bases. The CDR3 has 16 residues.

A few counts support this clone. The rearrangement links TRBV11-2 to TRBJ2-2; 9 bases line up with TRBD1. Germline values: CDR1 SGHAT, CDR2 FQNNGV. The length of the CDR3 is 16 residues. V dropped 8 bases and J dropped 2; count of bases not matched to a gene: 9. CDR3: CASVFQGQGNTGELFF. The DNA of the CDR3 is TGTGCCAGCGTTTTCCAGGGACAGGGTAACACCGGGGAGCTGTTTTTT.

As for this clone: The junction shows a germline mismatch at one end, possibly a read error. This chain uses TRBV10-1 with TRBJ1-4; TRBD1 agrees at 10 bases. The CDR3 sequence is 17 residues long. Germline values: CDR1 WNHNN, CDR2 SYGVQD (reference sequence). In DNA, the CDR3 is TGCGCCAGCAGGGAGGACAGGGGGATTACGACTTCTGAAGAACTGTTTTTT. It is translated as CASREDRGITTSEELFF.

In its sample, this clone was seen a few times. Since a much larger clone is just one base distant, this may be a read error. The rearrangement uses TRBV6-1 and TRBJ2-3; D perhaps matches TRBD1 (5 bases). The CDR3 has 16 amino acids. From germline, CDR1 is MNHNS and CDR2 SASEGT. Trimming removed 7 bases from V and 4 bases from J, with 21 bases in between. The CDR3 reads CASTLTGAMIADTQYF. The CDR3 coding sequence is TGTGCCAGCACCCTAACAGGAGCCATGATTGCAGATACGCAGTATTTT.

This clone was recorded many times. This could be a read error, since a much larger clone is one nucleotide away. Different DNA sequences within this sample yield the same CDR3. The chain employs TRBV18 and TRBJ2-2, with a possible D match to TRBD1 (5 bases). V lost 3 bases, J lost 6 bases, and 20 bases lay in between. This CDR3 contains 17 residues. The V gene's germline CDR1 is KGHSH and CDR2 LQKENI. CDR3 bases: TGTGCCAGCTCACCGGCAGGCCCCCTAACCAGGGCCGGGGAGCTGTTTTTT. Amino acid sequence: CASSPAGPLTRAGELFF.

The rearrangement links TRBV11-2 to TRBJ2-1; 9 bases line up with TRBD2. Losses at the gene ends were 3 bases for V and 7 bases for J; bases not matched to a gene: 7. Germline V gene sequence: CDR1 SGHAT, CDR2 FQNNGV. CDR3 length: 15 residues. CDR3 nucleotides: TGTGCCAGCAGCTTGGTAGCGGGAGAAAAGAATGAGCAGTTCTTC. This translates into CASSLVAGEKNEQFF.

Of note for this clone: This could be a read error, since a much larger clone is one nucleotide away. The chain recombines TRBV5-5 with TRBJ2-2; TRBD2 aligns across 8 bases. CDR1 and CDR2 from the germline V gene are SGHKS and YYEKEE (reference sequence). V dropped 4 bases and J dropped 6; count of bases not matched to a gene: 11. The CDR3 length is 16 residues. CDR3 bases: TGTGCCAGCAGCCTCACTATCGGGAGGGCCCCCGGGGAGCTGTTTTTT. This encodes CASSLTIGRAPGELFF.

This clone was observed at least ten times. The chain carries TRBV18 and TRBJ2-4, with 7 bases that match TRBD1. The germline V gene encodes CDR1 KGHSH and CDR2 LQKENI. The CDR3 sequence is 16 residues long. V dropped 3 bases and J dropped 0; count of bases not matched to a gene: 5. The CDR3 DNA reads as TGTGCCAGCTCACCGGACAGGCCCCTAGCCAAAAACATTCAGTACTTC. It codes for CASSPDRPLAKNIQYF. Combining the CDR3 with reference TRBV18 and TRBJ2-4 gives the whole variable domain NAGVMQNPRHLVRRRGQEARLRCSPMKGHSHVYWYRQLPEEGLKFMVYLQKENIIDESGMPKERFSAEFPKEGPSILRIQQVVRGDSAAYFCASSPDRPLAKNIQYFGAGTRLSVL.

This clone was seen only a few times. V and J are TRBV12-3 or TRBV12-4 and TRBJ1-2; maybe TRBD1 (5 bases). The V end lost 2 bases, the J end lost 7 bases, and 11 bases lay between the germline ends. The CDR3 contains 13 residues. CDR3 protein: CASSLRGPGGYTF. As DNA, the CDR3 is TGTGCCAGCAGTTTAAGGGGTCCCGGTGGCTACACCTTC.

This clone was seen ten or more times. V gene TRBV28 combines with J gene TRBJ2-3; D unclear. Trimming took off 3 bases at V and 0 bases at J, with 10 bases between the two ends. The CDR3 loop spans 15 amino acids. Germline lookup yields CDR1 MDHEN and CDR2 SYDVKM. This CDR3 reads CASSFQEISTDTQYF. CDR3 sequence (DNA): TGTGCCAGCAGTTTCCAGGAGATCAGCACAGATACGCAGTATTTT.

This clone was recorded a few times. CDR3 in amino acids: CASSAGTDYNEQFF. The CDR3 DNA sequence: TGTGCCAGCAGTGCCGGGACAGACTACAATGAGCAGTTCTTC. This rearrangement joins TRBV12-3 or TRBV12-4 to TRBJ2-1, with 7 bases aligning to TRBD1. The CDR3 contains 14 residues. The trim removed 5 bases at V and 3 bases at J, leaving 4 bases unmatched.

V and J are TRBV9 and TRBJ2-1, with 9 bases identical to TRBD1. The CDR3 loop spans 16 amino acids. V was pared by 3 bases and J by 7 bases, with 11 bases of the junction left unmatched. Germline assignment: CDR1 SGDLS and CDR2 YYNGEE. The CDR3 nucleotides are TGTGCCAGCAGCGAATTCACAGGGGGCGCGAATAATGAGCAGTTCTTC. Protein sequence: CASSEFTGGANNEQFF.

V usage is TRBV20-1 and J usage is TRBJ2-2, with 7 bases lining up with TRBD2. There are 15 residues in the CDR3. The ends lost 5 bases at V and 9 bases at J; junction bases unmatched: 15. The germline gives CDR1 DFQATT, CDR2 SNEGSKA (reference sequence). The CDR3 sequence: CSARTRGRATRELFF. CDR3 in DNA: TGCAGTGCTCGGACTAGAGGGAGGGCAACCAGGGAGCTGTTTTTT.

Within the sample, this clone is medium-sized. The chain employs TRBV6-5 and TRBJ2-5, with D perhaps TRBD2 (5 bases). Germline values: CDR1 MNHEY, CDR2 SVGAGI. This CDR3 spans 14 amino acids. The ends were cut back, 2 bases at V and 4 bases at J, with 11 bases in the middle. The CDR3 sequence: CASSYGSEGETQYF. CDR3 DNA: TGTGCCAGCAGTTACGGGTCAGAGGGAGAGACCCAGTACTTC.

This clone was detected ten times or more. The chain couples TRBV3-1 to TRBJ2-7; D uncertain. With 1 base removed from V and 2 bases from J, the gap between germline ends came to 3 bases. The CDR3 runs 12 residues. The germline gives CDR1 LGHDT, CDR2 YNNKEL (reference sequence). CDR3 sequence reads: CASSQAAYEQYF. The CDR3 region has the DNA TGTGCCAGCAGCCAAGCGGCCTACGAGCAGTACTTC.

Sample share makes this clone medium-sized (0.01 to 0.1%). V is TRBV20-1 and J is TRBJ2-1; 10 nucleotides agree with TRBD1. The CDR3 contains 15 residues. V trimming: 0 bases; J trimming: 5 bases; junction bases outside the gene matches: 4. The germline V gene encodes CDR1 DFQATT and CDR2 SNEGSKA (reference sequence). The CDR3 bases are TGCAGTGCTAGAGACCCGGGACAGGGGAACAATGAGCAGTTCTTC. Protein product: CSARDPGQGNNEQFF.

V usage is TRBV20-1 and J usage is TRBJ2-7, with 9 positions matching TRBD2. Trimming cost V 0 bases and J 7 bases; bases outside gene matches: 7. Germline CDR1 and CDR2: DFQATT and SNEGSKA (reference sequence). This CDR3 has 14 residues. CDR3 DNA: TGCAGTGCTAGAGATCTAGCGGGAAGGGGAGAGCAGTACTTC. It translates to CSARDLAGRGEQYF.

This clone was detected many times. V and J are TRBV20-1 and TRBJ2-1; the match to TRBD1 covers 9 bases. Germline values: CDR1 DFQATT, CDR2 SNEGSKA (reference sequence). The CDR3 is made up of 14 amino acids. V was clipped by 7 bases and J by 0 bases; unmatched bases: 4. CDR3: CSVLTGGSYNEQFF. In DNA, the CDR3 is TGCAGTGTTTTGACAGGGGGCTCCTACAATGAGCAGTTCTTC.

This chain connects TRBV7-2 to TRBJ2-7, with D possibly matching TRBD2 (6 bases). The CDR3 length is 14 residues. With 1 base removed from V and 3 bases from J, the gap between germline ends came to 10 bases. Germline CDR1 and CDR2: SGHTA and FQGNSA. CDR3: CASSLDGGLYEQYF. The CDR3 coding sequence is TGTGCCAGCAGCTTAGACGGGGGTCTCTACGAGCAGTACTTC.

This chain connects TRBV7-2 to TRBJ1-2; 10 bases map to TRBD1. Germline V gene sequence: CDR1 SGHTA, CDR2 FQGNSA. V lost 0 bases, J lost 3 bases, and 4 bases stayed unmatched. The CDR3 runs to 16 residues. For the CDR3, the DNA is TGTGCCAGCAGCTTAGCCGACAGGGGGCTTGACTATGGCTACACCTTC. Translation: CASSLADRGLDYGYTF.

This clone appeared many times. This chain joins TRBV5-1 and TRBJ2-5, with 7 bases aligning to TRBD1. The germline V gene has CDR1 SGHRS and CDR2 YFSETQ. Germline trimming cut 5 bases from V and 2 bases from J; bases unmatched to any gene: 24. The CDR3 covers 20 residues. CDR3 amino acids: CASRPDRVLKTLHTQETQYF. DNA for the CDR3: TGCGCCAGCAGGCCTGACAGGGTATTAAAAACCCTACACACTCAAGAGACCCAGTACTTC.

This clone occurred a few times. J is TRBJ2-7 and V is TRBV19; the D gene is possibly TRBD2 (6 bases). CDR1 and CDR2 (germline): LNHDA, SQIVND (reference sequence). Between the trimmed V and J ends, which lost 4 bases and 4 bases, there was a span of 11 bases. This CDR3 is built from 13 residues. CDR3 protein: CASSTDGGYEQYF. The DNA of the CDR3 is TGTGCCAGTAGTACGGACGGGGGATACGAGCAGTACTTC.

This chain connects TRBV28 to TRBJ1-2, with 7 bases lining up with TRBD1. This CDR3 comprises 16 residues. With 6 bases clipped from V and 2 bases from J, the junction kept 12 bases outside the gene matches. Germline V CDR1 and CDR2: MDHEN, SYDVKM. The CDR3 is CASRANWWTGNYGYTF. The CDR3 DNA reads TGTGCCAGCAGAGCTAACTGGTGGACAGGCAACTATGGCTACACCTTC.

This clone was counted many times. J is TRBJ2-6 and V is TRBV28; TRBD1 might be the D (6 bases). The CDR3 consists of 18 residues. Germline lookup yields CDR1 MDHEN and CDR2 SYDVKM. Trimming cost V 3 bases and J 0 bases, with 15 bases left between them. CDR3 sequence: CASSFVDRQISGANVLTF. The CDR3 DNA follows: TGTGCCAGCAGTTTTGTGGACAGACAAATCTCTGGGGCCAACGTCCTGACTTTC.

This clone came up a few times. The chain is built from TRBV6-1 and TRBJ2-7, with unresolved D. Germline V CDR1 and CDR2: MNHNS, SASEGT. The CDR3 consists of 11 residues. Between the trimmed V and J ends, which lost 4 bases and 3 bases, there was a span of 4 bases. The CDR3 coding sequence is TGTGCCAGCAGTGTAAGCTACGAGCAGTACGTC. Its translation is CASSVSYEQYV.

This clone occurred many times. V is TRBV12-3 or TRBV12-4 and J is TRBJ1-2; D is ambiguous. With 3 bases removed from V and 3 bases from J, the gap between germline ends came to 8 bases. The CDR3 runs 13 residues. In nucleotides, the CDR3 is TGTGCCAGCAGTTTTTCGGCGGACTATGGCTACACCTTC. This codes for CASSFSADYGYTF.

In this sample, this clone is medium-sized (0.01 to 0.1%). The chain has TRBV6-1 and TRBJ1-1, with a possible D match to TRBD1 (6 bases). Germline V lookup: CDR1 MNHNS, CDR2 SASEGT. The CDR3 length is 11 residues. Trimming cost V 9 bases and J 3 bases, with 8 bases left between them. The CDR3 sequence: CASQGYTEAFF. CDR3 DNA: TGTGCCAGTCAGGGGTACACTGAAGCTTTCTTT.

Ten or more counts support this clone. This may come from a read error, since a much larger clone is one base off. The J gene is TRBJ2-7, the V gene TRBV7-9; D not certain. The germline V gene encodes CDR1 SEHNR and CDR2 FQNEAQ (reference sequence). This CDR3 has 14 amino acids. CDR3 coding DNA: TGTGCCAGCAGCTTAGGGGTTCCGATTTACGAGCAGTGCTTC. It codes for CASSLGVPIYEQCF.

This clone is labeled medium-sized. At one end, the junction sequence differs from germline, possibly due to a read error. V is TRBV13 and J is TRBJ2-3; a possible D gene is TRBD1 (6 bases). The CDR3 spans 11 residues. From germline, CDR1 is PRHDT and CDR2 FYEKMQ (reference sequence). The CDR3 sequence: CASSLGQGTNF. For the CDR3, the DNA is TGTGCCAGCAGCCTGGGACAAGGTACGAATTTT.